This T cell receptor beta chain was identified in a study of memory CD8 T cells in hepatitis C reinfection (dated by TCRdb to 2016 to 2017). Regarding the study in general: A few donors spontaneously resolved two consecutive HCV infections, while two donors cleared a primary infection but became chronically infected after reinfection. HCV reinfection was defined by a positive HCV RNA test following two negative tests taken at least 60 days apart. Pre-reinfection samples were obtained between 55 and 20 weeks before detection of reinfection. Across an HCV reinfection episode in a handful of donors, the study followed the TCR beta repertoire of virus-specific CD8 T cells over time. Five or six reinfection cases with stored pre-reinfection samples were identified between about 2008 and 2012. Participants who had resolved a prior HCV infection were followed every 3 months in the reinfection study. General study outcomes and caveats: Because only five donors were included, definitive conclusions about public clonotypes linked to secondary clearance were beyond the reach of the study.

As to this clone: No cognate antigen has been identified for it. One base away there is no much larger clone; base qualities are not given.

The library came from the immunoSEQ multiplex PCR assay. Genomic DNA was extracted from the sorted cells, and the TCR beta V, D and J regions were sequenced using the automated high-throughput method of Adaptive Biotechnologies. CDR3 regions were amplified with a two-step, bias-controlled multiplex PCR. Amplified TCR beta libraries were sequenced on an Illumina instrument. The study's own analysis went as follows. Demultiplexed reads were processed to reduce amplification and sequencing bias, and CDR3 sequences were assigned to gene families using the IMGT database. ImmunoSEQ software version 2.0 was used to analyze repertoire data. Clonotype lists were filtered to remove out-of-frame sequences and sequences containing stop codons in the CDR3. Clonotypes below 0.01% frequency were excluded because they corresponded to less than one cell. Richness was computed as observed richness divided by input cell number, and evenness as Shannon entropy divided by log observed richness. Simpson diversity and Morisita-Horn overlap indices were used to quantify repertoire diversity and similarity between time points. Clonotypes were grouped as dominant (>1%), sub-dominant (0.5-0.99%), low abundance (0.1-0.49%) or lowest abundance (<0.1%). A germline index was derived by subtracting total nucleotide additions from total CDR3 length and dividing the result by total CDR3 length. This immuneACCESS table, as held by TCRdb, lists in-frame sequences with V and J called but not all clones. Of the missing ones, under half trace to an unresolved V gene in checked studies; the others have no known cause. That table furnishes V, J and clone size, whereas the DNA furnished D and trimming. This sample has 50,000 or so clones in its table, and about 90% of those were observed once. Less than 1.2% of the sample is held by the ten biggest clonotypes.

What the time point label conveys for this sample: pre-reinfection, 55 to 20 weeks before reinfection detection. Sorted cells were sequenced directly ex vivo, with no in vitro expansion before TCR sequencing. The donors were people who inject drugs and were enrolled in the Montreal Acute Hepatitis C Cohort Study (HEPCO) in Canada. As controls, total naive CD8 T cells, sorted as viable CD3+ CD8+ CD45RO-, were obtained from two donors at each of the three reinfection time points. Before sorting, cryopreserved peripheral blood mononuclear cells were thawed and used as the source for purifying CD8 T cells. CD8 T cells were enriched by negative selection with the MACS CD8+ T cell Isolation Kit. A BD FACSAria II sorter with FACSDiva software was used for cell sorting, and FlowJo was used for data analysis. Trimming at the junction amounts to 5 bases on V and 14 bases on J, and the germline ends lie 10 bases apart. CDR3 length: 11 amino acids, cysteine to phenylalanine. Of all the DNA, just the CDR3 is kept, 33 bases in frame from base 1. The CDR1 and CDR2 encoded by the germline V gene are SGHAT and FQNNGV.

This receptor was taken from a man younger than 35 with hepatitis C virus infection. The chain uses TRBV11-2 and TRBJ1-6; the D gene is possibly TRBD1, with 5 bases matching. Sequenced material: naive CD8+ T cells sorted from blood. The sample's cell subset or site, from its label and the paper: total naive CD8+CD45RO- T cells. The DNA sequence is TGTGCCAGCAGCCGATGGGGGGCCCTCCACTTT. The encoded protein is CASSRWGALHF.